The 15 T cell receptor beta chains below all came from one sample that was sequenced in a study of blood T cell repertoires in COVID-19. Sequencing was performed with immunoSEQ multiplex PCR; in TCRdb, only in-frame clones are kept and a portion is missing. The sample includes around 68,000 clones, 75% to 90% of them seen just once. The sample consisted of peripheral blood. The receptors come from a man aged 35 to 55 with COVID-19, enrolled during active disease.

The chain couples TRBV30 to TRBJ2-3, with 9 bases fitting TRBD1. CDR1 is GTSNPN, CDR2 SVGIG, per germline (reference sequence). The CDR3 has 15 residues. V lost 4 bases, J lost 4 bases, and 9 bases stayed unmatched. The CDR3 loop reads CAWNRDRVSADTQYF. CDR3 nucleotide sequence: TGTGCCTGGAATAGGGACAGGGTGAGTGCAGATACGCAGTATTTT.

V and J are TRBV28 and TRBJ2-5; the D is unclear. V shed 5 bases and J shed 3 bases, with 7 bases lying between them. CDR1 and CDR2 (germline): MDHEN, SYDVKM. CDR3 size: 12 residues. CDR3 sequence: CASSTLEETQYF. The DNA of the CDR3 is TGTGCCAGCAGTACTCTCGAAGAGACCCAGTACTTC.

The chain employs TRBV19 and TRBJ2-1; weak D call: TRBD2 (5 bases). This CDR3 has 15 amino acids. CDR1 and CDR2 from the germline V gene are LNHDA and SQIVND (reference sequence). Deletions cut 3 bases from V and 1 base from J, with 10 bases between. The CDR3 protein is CASSMEVSSYNEQFF. The CDR3 DNA follows: TGTGCCAGTAGTATGGAGGTGAGTTCCTACAATGAGCAGTTCTTC. The full variable domain, rest sourced from reference TRBV19 and TRBJ2-1, is DGGITQSPKYLFRKEGQNVTLSCEQNLNHDAMYWYRQDPGQGLRLIYYSQIVNDFQKGDIAEGYSVSREKKESFPLTVTSAQKNPTAFYLCASSMEVSSYNEQFFGPGTRLTVL.

The chain is built from TRBV24-1 and TRBJ2-7; D is unresolved. CDR1 is KGHDR and CDR2 is SFDVKD in the germline V gene. V was shortened by 9 bases and J by 3 bases, with 11 bases between the two germline ends. This CDR3 is 12 amino acids long. In nucleotides, the CDR3 is TGTGCCACCCCCTCCGACATCTACGAGCAGTACTTC. It encodes CATPSDIYEQYF.

CDR3 in DNA: TGTGCCGCAGCGGGGGCGGGAGATACGCAGTATTTT. The encoded protein is CAAAGAGDTQYF. This sequence joins TRBV10-3 and TRBJ2-3, with 8 bases matching TRBD2. The CDR3 extends over 12 amino acids. Germline CDR1 reads ENHRY; CDR2 reads SYGVKD. Losses at the gene ends were 11 bases for V and 5 bases for J; bases not matched to a gene: 6.

This sequence joins TRBV2 and TRBJ1-2; TRBD1 agrees at 7 bases. This CDR3 has 15 residues. The V gene's germline CDR1 is SNHLY and CDR2 FYNNEI. J lost 3 bases, V lost 4 bases, and 8 bases had no gene match. This chain's CDR3 is CASSVQGGHDYGYTF. The CDR3 nucleotides read TGTGCCAGCAGTGTCCAAGGGGGCCACGACTATGGCTACACCTTC.

The genes are TRBV10-3 and TRBJ1-1; 7 bases line up with TRBD1. With 10 bases clipped from V and 4 bases from J, the junction kept 12 bases outside the gene matches. Germline values: CDR1 ENHRY, CDR2 SYGVKD. The CDR3 runs 14 residues. The chain's CDR3 is CATMRQGKRTEAFF. The CDR3 nucleotides are TGTGCCACAATGAGACAGGGAAAACGCACTGAAGCTTTCTTT.

The genes are TRBV4-1 and TRBJ1-2; 7 bases fit TRBD1. Germline assignment: CDR1 MGHRA and CDR2 YSYEKL. Trimming at V came to 1 base and at J to 2 bases, leaving 1 base not matched to a gene. This CDR3 has 14 amino acids. CDR3 sequence: CASSQGTGNYGYTF. CDR3 sequence (DNA): TGCGCCAGCAGCCAAGGGACAGGAAACTATGGCTACACCTTC.

The chain employs TRBV14 and TRBJ1-5, with D perhaps matching TRBD1 (6 bases). Germline CDR1 SGHDN, CDR2 FVKESK. This CDR3 comprises 12 residues. Trimming removed 7 bases at V and 6 bases at J, with 10 bases between. The CDR3 here is CASNSGVQPQHF. The CDR3 DNA reads as TGTGCCAGCAACTCAGGGGTTCAGCCCCAGCATTTT.

CDR3 sequence: CATSAGGTGELFF. In DNA, the CDR3 is TGTGCCACCAGCGCCGGGGGAACCGGGGAGCTGTTTTTT. The V and J genes are TRBV15 and TRBJ2-2, with TRBD2 as a possible D gene (6 bases). Germline V gives CDR1 LNHNV, CDR2 YYDKDF (reference sequence). The V and J ends lost 5 bases and 5 bases respectively, with 9 bases between them. The CDR3 is 13 residues long.

This sequence joins TRBV10-1 and TRBJ2-7, with 8 bases identical to TRBD2. CDR3 length: 13 amino acids. V lost 8 bases and J lost 12; bases outside the gene matches: 15. Germline V gene data show CDR1 as WNHNN and CDR2 as SYGVQD (reference sequence). The CDR3 protein is CASRMASGSGPYF. The CDR3 region has the DNA TGCGCCAGCCGTATGGCTAGCGGGTCGGGTCCGTACTTC.

The genes are TRBV5-6 and TRBJ2-5; D perhaps matches TRBD1 (5 bases). The CDR3 is made up of 14 amino acids. Germline V gene lookup returns CDR1 SGHDT and CDR2 YYEEEE. Trimming stripped 4 bases from V and 5 bases from J, with 15 bases between. The CDR3 DNA sequence: TGTGCCAGCAGCCCCAGGGTAGGTGGGGAGACCCAGTACTTC. This translates into CASSPRVGGETQYF.

This clone was seen only once. This chain connects TRBV6-2 or TRBV6-3 to TRBJ2-2, with TRBD1 matching over 7 bases. The germline V gene has CDR1 MNHEY and CDR2 SVGEGT. With V trimmed by 6 bases and J by 5 bases, 6 bases remained unmatched. The CDR3 consists of 14 residues. In DNA form, the CDR3 reads TGTGCCAGCAGCTTACAGGGGTTGACCGGGGAGCTGTTTTTT. The encoded protein is CASSLQGLTGELFF.

Regarding this clone: At the DNA level, this CDR3 is encoded by other sequences in the same sample as well. This chain uses TRBV5-4 with TRBJ2-3; D remains unclear. V gave up 4 bases and J gave up 0 bases, with 3 bases separating them. The length of the CDR3 is 12 residues. CDR1 and CDR2 from the germline V gene are SGHNT and YYREEE (reference sequence). The CDR3 DNA follows: TGTGCCAGCAGCCGGAGCACAGATACGCAGTATTTT. It translates to CASSRSTDTQYF. Together with reference TRBV5-4 and TRBJ2-3, the CDR3 gives the full variable domain: ETGVTQSPTHLIKTRGQQVTLRCSSQSGHNTVSWYQQALGQGPQFIFQYYREEENGRGNFPPRFSGLQFPNYSSELNVNALELDDSALYLCASSRSTDTQYFGPGTRLTVL.

The chain uses TRBV28 and TRBJ2-3, with 13 positions matching TRBD2. Germline CDR1 MDHEN, CDR2 SYDVKM. The CDR3 covers 19 residues. V shed 4 bases, J shed 0 bases, and the junction held 10 bases outside the gene matches. CDR3 sequence reads: CASSSTSGGTITSTDTQYF. Here the CDR3 DNA reads TGTGCCAGCAGTTCGACTAGCGGGGGGACGATCACTAGCACAGATACGCAGTATTTT.